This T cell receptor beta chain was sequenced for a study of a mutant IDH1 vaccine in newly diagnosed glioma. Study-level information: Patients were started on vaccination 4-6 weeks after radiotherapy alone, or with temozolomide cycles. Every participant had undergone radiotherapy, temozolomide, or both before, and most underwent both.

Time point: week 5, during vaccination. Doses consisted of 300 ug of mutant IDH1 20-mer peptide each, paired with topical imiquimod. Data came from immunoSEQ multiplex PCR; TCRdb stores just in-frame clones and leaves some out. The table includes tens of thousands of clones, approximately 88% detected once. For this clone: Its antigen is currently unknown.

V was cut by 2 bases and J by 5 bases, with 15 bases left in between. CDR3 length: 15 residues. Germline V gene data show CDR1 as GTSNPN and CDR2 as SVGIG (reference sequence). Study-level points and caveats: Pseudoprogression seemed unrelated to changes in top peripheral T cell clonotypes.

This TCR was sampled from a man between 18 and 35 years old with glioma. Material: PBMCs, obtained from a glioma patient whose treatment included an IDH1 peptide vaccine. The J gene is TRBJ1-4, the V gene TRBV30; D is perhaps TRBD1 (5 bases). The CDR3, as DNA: TGTGCCTGGAGTCCTCCCGGGACTACCAATGAAAAACTGTTTTTT. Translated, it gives CAWSPPGTTNEKLFF.